This TCR beta chain was identified during a study of CD8 T cells in ankylosing spondylitis. Study results and caveats: Within ankylosing spondylitis blood, a TCR beta motif made up of several highly homologous variants appeared to be characteristic. Significant enrichment of disease-linked clones was reportedly seen in matched ankylosing spondylitis synovial fluid.

Trimming took off 3 bases at V and 7 bases at J, with 15 bases between the two ends. Germline V gives CDR1 MDHEN, CDR2 SYDVKM. The CDR3 has 14 residues. Quantitative 5'-RACE with molecular barcodes was used to make the TCR beta libraries. TCRdb used MiXCR to reprocess the 5' RACE reads, holding one entry per CDR3 protein. This table holds about 340,000 distinct CDR3 sequences, 20% found once. This clonotype showed up just a few times. Antigen: not known. The sample consisted of blood, either unsorted or a sorted T cell fraction (not recorded which). This TCR was recovered from a male donor with ankylosing spondylitis or in good health (not recorded which). The genes are TRBV28 and TRBJ1-1; D gene ambiguous. The CDR3 reads CASSFGWAEDEAFF. CDR3 DNA sequence: TGTGCCAGCAGTTTCGGCTGGGCGGAAGATGAAGCTTTCTTT.